This T cell receptor beta chain stems from a study of blood T cell repertoires in COVID-19. At the level of the study: Recovered status in Cohort 3 required two negative PCRs, clearance, or symptom resolution. There were acute and convalescent COVID-19 samples, and they came from the United States, Italy and Spain.

The length of the CDR3 is 15 residues. The germline CDR1 and CDR2 sequences are LNHDA and SQIVND (reference sequence). With 2 bases removed from V and 5 bases from J, the gap between germline ends came to 14 bases. Participants were aged about 18 to 90 years, lived in some 23 US areas, and enrolled virtually. This table comes from immunoSEQ multiplex PCR, and its TCRdb copy is limited to in-frame clones, with some not included. The top ten hold 15% to 20% of the sample, which has roughly 150,000 clones, 70% to 85% seen once. The receptor was derived from a woman aged 70-85 years in a cohort exposed to, infected with or recovered from COVID-19 (not recorded which). The V gene is TRBV19, the J gene TRBJ2-3; tentatively, D is TRBD2 (6 bases). The sequenced sample consisted of PBMCs or T cells enriched from blood (not recorded which). The CDR3 sequence: CASSIQGTLGDTQYF. The CDR3 bases are TGTGCCAGTAGTATACAAGGGACTCTGGGAGATACGCAGTATTTT.